These 22 T cell receptor beta chains were all obtained from the same sample, sequenced in a study of blood T cell repertoires in COVID-19. Sequencing was performed with immunoSEQ multiplex PCR; in TCRdb, only in-frame clones are kept and a portion is missing. Counted here are 200,000 to 250,000 clones, roughly 82% occurring once; the ten biggest clones make up approximately 10%. The sample comprised peripheral blood. These receptors all come from a man between 45 and 60 years old with active or convalescent COVID-19.

The rearrangement joins TRBV5-4 to TRBJ2-5; TRBD2 matches at 11 bases. The CDR3 is 15 amino acids. Germline V lookup: CDR1 SGHNT, CDR2 YYREEE (reference sequence). J gave up 4 bases and V 1 base, and 3 bases lay outside the gene matches. In DNA form, the CDR3 reads TGTGCCAGCAGCTTGACTAGCGGGAGTTCAGAGACCCAGTACTTC. Translating it yields CASSLTSGSSETQYF.

This chain joins TRBV2 and TRBJ1-2; 9 bases match TRBD1. Losses at the gene ends were 6 bases for V and 3 bases for J; bases not matched to a gene: 5. CDR3 length: 14 amino acids. Germline CDR1 and CDR2: SNHLY and FYNNEI. The CDR3 protein is CASRARQGDYGYTF. In DNA, the CDR3 is TGTGCCAGCAGAGCTCGACAGGGGGACTATGGCTACACCTTC.

CDR3 region: CATSRDPGRERNTIYF. CDR3 bases: TGTGCCACCAGCAGAGACCCGGGCAGGGAAAGAAACACCATATATTTT. The chain combines TRBV15 with TRBJ1-3; D is perhaps TRBD1 (5 bases). Germline values: CDR1 LNHNV, CDR2 YYDKDF (reference sequence). This CDR3 is built from 16 residues. Between the trimmed V and J ends, which lost 0 bases and 5 bases, there was a span of 14 bases.

J is TRBJ1-3 and V is TRBV9, with D maybe TRBD1 (6 bases). The CDR3 is 14 amino acids. Between the trimmed V and J ends, which lost 3 bases and 6 bases, there was a span of 13 bases. The V gene's germline CDR1 is SGDLS and CDR2 YYNGEE. DNA of the CDR3: TGTGCCAGCAGCGCCGGGGGGGACACAAACACCATATATTTT. Its protein is CASSAGGDTNTIYF.

This chain connects TRBV7-9 to TRBJ2-3; weak D call: TRBD2 (5 bases). Trimming stripped 6 bases from V and 3 bases from J, with 19 bases between. This CDR3 comprises 16 residues. CDR1 and CDR2 (germline): SEHNR, FQNEAQ (reference sequence). Here the CDR3 reads CASSPGTDFITDTQYF. CDR3 coding DNA: TGTGCCAGCAGTCCCGGCACGGACTTCATTACAGATACGCAGTATTTT. Supplemented by reference TRBV7-9 and TRBJ2-3, the full variable domain reads DTGVSQNPRHKITKRGQNVTFRCDPISEHNRLYWYRQTLGQGPEFLTYFQNEAQLEKSRLLSDRFSAERPKGSFSTLEIQRTEQGDSAMYLCASSPGTDFITDTQYFGPGTRLTVL.

CDR3 nucleotides: TGTGCCAGCAGCCAGCTGACAGGCCTCGGCTACACCTTC. Translated: CASSQLTGLGYTF. V and J are TRBV7-2 and TRBJ1-2; weak D call: TRBD1 (6 bases). The CDR3 runs 13 residues. The germline gives CDR1 SGHTA, CDR2 FQGNSA. The V gene lost 5 bases and the J gene lost 8 bases, with 15 bases spanning the gap. The whole variable domain, filled in from reference TRBV7-2 and TRBJ1-2, reads GAGVSQSPSNKVTEKGKDVELRCDPISGHTALYWYRQSLGQGLEFLIYFQGNSAPDKSGLPSDRFSAERTGGSVSTLTIQRTQQEDSAVYLCASSQLTGLGYTFGSGTRLTVV.

The V and J genes are TRBV6-7 and TRBJ2-2, with a possible D match to TRBD1 (8 bases). TRBV6-7 is identified as an open reading frame with a role that is uncertain. The CDR3 has 18 residues. V gave up 5 bases and J gave up 1 base, with 20 bases separating them. The CDR3 sequence: CASSRGGAGTGNTGELFF. In DNA form, the CDR3 reads TGTGCCAGCAGTAGGGGGGGCGCCGGGACAGGGAACACCGGGGAGCTGTTTTTT.

There are a few counts of this clone. This sequence joins TRBV7-8 and TRBJ1-2; tentatively, D is TRBD1 (5 bases). The V end lost 5 bases, the J end lost 8 bases, and 21 bases lay between the germline ends. Germline V gives CDR1 SGHVS, CDR2 FQNEAQ. The CDR3 is made up of 15 amino acids. This chain's CDR3 is CASSPQGAGLGGYTF. In nucleotides, the CDR3 is TGTGCCAGCAGCCCTCAAGGGGCAGGGTTGGGCGGCTACACCTTC.

This chain links TRBV2 with TRBJ2-3; D might be TRBD1 (5 bases). Trimming stripped 4 bases from V and 3 bases from J, with 8 bases between. This CDR3 spans 13 amino acids. Germline CDR1 reads SNHLY; CDR2 reads FYNNEI. CDR3 sequence reads: CASSGQLTDTQYF. The CDR3 bases are TGTGCCAGCAGTGGACAGTTAACAGATACGCAGTATTTT.

The V gene is TRBV5-1, the J gene TRBJ2-2, with D tentatively TRBD1 (6 bases). Trimming left V 2 bases short and J 2 bases short, with 19 bases between. The CDR3 length is 18 residues. Germline CDR1 reads SGHRS; CDR2 reads YFSETQ. The CDR3, as DNA: TGCGCCAGCAGCTTTTTTCTGGGGGCACAAGATAACACCGGGGAGCTGTTTTTT. This translates into CASSFFLGAQDNTGELFF.

The chain combines TRBV29-1 with TRBJ2-5; 8 nucleotides agree with TRBD2. The germline V gene encodes CDR1 SQVTM and CDR2 ANQGSEA. The CDR3 is 16 residues long. The V gene end was trimmed by 4 bases and the J gene end by 2 bases; junction bases not matched to a gene: 12. In DNA, the CDR3 is TGCAGCGTTGCCCCAACGCCCGGGGGGGATCAAGAGACCCAGTACTTC. It codes for CSVAPTPGGDQETQYF.

V and J are TRBV12-2 and TRBJ1-5; the D call in the table, TRBD1, was not verified against the DNA. TRBV12-2 is annotated as a pseudogene. The CDR3 contains 20 residues. The CDR3 coding sequence is TGTGCAAGTCGCTTAGCTTCCGGGACAGGGGGCGCGATAGGGAATCAGCCCCAGCATTTT. Residues: CASRLASGTGGAIGNQPQHF.

With regard to this clone: The conserved final phenylalanine or tryptophan is absent from the CDR3, which likely points to a read error. The DNA is left out, because the CDR3 cannot be placed on it with certainty; the CDR3 is given as TCRdb lists it. The chain recombines TRBV5-6 with TRBJ1-1; the table's D call of TRBD1 was not tested on the DNA. Germline assignment: CDR1 SGHDT and CDR2 YYEEEE. The CDR3 region is 9 residues in length, termini included. CDR3 in amino acids: CASSLGRGH.

This rearrangement joins TRBV29-1 to TRBJ2-2; 14 positions match TRBD2. Trimming took 5 bases from V and 3 from J; bases not matched to a gene: 11. Germline V gene lookup returns CDR1 SQVTM and CDR2 ANQGSEA. The CDR3 covers 18 residues. In nucleotides, the CDR3 is TGCAGCGTTCCCACCGGGACTAGCGGGAGTTGGGACACCGGGGAGCTGTTTTTT. Its protein is CSVPTGTSGSWDTGELFF.

This chain uses TRBV7-2 with TRBJ2-3, with 8 bases fitting TRBD2. With V trimmed by 5 bases and J by 5 bases, 9 bases remained unmatched. The germline V gene has CDR1 SGHTA and CDR2 FQGNSA. The CDR3 runs to 15 residues. In nucleotides, the CDR3 is TGTGCCAGCAGCGTCCGGGGGGGCCGGGGAGATACGCAGTATTTT. This translates into CASSVRGGRGDTQYF.

The chain couples TRBV28 to TRBJ2-7, with D perhaps matching TRBD2 (6 bases). The germline V gene has CDR1 MDHEN and CDR2 SYDVKM. V dropped 6 bases and J dropped 5 bases, with 20 bases sitting between them. The CDR3 contains 15 residues. The CDR3: CASSPRGVAGNEQYF. CDR3 sequence (DNA): TGTGCCAGCAGCCCGAGGGGCGTTGCGGGGAACGAGCAGTACTTC.

This clone has just one count. V gene TRBV2 combines with J gene TRBJ1-2; no firm D call. Germline loops: CDR1 SNHLY, CDR2 FYNNEI. CDR3 length equals 11 residues. V shed 8 bases and J shed 8 bases, with 12 bases lying between them. As DNA, the CDR3 is TGTGCCAGCGAGGGTTTTGGCGGCTACACCTTC. Translated, it gives CASEGFGGYTF.

The count of this clone is one. The CDR3 spells CASSLGTATITDTQYF. CDR3 DNA sequence: TGCGCCAGCAGCTTGGGGACAGCTACAATCACAGATACGCAGTATTTT. V gene TRBV5-1 combines with J gene TRBJ2-3; D possibly corresponds to TRBD1 (6 bases). V lost 0 bases to trimming and J lost 2 bases, with 13 bases between them. Germline V gene lookup returns CDR1 SGHRS and CDR2 YFSETQ. CDR3 length: 16 amino acids.

This chain uses TRBV5-1 with TRBJ2-1, with 8 bases that match TRBD1. The germline CDR1 and CDR2 sequences are SGHRS and YFSETQ. V was pared by 5 bases and J by 0 bases, with 7 bases of the junction left unmatched. CDR3 length: 16 amino acids. CDR3 sequence (DNA): TGCGCCAGCAGGAGCGGACAGGGACTCTCCTACAATGAGCAGTTCTTC. Amino acids: CASRSGQGLSYNEQFF.

This clone was picked up one time. The V call is TRBV27, the J call TRBJ1-2, with 8 bases aligning to TRBD1. CDR1 and CDR2 from the germline V gene are MNHEY and SMNVEV (reference sequence). The CDR3 has 14 residues. V gave up 6 bases and J gave up 0 bases; unmatched junction bases: 3. This CDR3 is CASRQQGANYGYTF. DNA of the CDR3: TGTGCCAGCAGACAACAGGGGGCTAACTATGGCTACACCTTC.

This chain joins TRBV2 and TRBJ2-1; 11 bases align to TRBD2. The CDR3 has 15 residues. Germline V gene sequence: CDR1 SNHLY, CDR2 FYNNEI. Trimming removed 2 bases from V and 4 bases from J; junction bases left unmatched: 1. The CDR3 here is CASSELAGGYNEQFF. The CDR3, as DNA: TGTGCCAGCAGTGAACTAGCGGGGGGATACAATGAGCAGTTCTTC.

The chain combines TRBV29-1 with TRBJ2-1; 9 positions agree with TRBD1. V was clipped by 1 base and J by 7 bases; unmatched bases: 11. The CDR3 extends over 16 amino acids. The germline CDR1 and CDR2 sequences are SQVTM and ANQGSEA. Here the CDR3 reads CSVEGTGVQLLNEQFF. CDR3 bases: TGCAGCGTTGAAGGGACAGGGGTACAACTGTTGAATGAGCAGTTCTTC.